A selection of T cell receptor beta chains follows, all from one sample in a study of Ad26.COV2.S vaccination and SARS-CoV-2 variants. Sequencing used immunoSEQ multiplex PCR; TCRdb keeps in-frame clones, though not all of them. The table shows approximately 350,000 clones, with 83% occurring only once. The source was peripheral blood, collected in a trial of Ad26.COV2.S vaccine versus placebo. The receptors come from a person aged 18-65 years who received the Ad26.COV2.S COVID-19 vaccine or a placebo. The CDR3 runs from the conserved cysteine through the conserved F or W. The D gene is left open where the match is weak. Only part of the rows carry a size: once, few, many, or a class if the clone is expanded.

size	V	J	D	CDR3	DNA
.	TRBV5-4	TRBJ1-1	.	CASSRGTEAFF	TGTGCCAGCAGCAGGGGGACTGAAGCTTTCTTT
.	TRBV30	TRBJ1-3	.	CAWTPDSFSGNTIYF	TGTGCCTGGACCCCCGACAGTTTCTCTGGAAACACCATATATTTT
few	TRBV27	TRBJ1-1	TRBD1	CASSNPGQGGSEAFF	TGTGCCAGCAGTAATCCGGGACAGGGGGGGAGTGAAGCTTTCTTT
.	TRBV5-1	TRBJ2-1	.	CASSLDGDTSSYNEQFF	TGCGCCAGCAGCTTGGATGGGGACACGAGCTCCTACAATGAGCAGTTCTTC
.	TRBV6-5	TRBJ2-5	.	CASSSPFQEGETQYF	TGTGCCAGCAGTTCCCCCTTTCAGGAGGGAGAGACCCAGTACTTC
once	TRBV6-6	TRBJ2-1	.	CASSWSGGHYEQFF	TGTGCCAGCAGTTGGTCGGGGGGACATTATGAGCAGTTCTTC
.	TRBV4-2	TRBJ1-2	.	CASSHTDYGYTF	TGTGCCAGCAGCCATACCGACTATGGCTACACCTTC
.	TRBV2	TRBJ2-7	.	CASSEGGQTYEQYF	TGTGCCAGCAGTGAAGGGGGCCAAACCTACGAGCAGTACTTC
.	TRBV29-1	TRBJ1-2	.	CSVVPVGVNYGYTF	TGCAGCGTTGTCCCCGTAGGAGTAAACTATGGCTACACCTTC
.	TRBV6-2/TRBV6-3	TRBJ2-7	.	CASSYGTAVYEQYF	TGTGCCAGCAGTTACGGGACCGCCGTCTACGAGCAGTACTTC
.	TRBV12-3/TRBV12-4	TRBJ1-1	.	CASSLGAEAFF	TGTGCCAGCAGTTTAGGGGCTGAAGCTTTCTTT